Listed here are 28 T cell receptor beta chains from one sample, sequenced in a study of tissue T cells after allogeneic stem cell transplantation (dated by TCRdb to between 2021 and 2024). Library generation was performed with the immunoSEQ multiplex PCR assay. TCRdb retrieved this table from immuneACCESS and kept in-frame rearrangements only. Not all clones are present; in checked studies, unresolved V genes account for under half, and no reason is known for the remainder. This sample holds about 17,000 clones; under 80% were observed only once. The ten largest account for 0.75% to 1% of the sample. The material sequenced was spleen. These receptors were taken from a female BALB/c mouse in good health. With respect to MHC, this strain carries the haplotype H2-d.

This clone was observed a few times. Germline and genes here are mouse. The missing CDR3 end, 1 residue past where the read stops, is filled in from the germline J gene. The chain combines TRBV13-2 with TRBJ2-3, with D uncertain. Deletions cut 0 bases from V and 3 bases from J, with 5 bases between. Germline assignment: CDR1 NNHNN and CDR2 SYGAGS (reference sequence). The CDR3 covers 13 residues. The CDR3 is CASGDVRAETLYF. CDR3 bases read: TGTGCCAGCGGTGATGTCCGGGCAGAAACGCTGTAT.

Regarding this clone: The gene symbols are mouse symbols. The CDR3 is cut off 1 residue early in the read; its end comes from the germline J gene. This rearrangement joins TRBV13-1 to TRBJ2-5; a possible D gene is TRBD1 (7 bases). Germline V gene sequence: CDR1 NSHNY, CDR2 SYGAGN. The CDR3 sequence is 16 residues long. V was clipped by 0 bases and J by 1 base, with 12 bases between them. The CDR3 region is CASSDVRGRDQDTQYF. CDR3 DNA (partial): TGTGCCAGCAGTGATGTTAGGGGGCGGGACCAAGACACCCAGTAC.

Note on this clone: Gene and germline names: mouse. From the germline J gene comes the end of the CDR3, since the read stops 1 residue before it. The chain is built from TRBV19 and TRBJ1-4; D is ambiguous. V shed 2 bases and J shed 2 bases, with 7 bases lying between them. The CDR3 runs 14 residues. Germline CDR1 is FNHDT and CDR2 is SITEND (reference sequence). This chain's CDR3 is CASSIQVSNERLFF. The sequenced part of the CDR3 DNA is TGTGCCAGCAGTATTCAGGTCTCCAACGAAAGATTATTT.

A remark on this clone: Germline and genes here are mouse. Read data end 1 residue before the CDR3 end; the end is taken from the germline J gene. The rearrangement links TRBV2 to TRBJ2-5, with TRBD2 identical over 9 bases. V lost 2 bases, J lost 6 bases, and 3 bases stayed unmatched. The CDR3 spans 14 residues. Germline V gene data show CDR1 as LGHNA and CDR2 as YSYQKL. CDR3 bases read: TGTGCCAGCAGCCAAATGGGGGGGCTTGACACCCAGTAC. Protein: CASSQMGGLDTQY. The CDR3 as a whole reads CASSQMGGLDTQYF.

This clone was detected only a few times. Gene names and germline refer to mouse. The read falls 1 residue short of the CDR3 end, and the missing part is taken from the germline J gene. This chain links TRBV13-2 with TRBJ1-5; no firm D call. CDR3 length: 16 amino acids. V lost 2 bases and J 0 bases, leaving 12 bases between the germline ends. Germline CDR1 reads NNHNN; CDR2 reads SYGAGS (reference sequence). The CDR3 loop reads CASGEGLRNNNQAPLF. Incomplete CDR3 DNA: TGTGCCAGCGGTGAAGGCCTCAGGAATAACAACCAGGCTCCGCTT.

A word on this clone: Gene names follow the mouse nomenclature. The read ends 1 residue before the CDR3 terminus; that terminus is restored from the germline J gene. V is TRBV24 and J is TRBJ1-4; no reliable D call. The CDR3 is 13 residues long. Trimming stripped 2 bases from V and 2 bases from J, with 3 bases between. From germline, CDR1 is KGHTA and CDR2 FRNEEI. The covered CDR3 bases are TGTGCCAGCAGTCTGGGGTCCAACGAAAGATTATTT. This translates into CASSLGSNERLF. The complete CDR3 reads CASSLGSNERLFF.

With regard to this clone: Gene names follow the mouse nomenclature. The read finishes 1 residue shy of the CDR3 end, and the germline J gene is used to complete it. The V and J genes are TRBV29 and TRBJ1-1; D unresolved. CDR1 MSHET and CDR2 SYDVDS come from the germline V gene. V lost 0 bases to trimming and J lost 0 bases, with 5 bases between them. The CDR3 runs 14 residues. The sequenced part of the CDR3 DNA is TGTGCTAGCAGTTTATCAGGGTCAAACACAGAAGTCTTC. Protein: CASSLSGSNTEVF. In full, the CDR3 reads CASSLSGSNTEVFF. Filled out from reference TRBV29 and TRBJ1-1, the complete variable domain reads DMKVTQMPRYLIKRMGENVLLECGQDMSHETMYWYRQDPGLGLQLIYISYDVDSNSEGDIPKGYRVSRKKREHFSLILDSAKTNQTSVYFCASSLSGSNTEVFFGKGTRLTVV.

In this sample, this clone turned up a few times. Germline and genes: mouse. The CDR3 reads CASSGDGGQLYF. The sequenced CDR3 bases are TGTGCCAGCTCGGGGGACGGCGGGCAGCTCTAC. This sequence joins TRBV12-1 and TRBJ2-2; perhaps D is TRBD1 or TRBD2 (5 bases each). The CDR3 goes on 1 residue after the read ends, and that part is filled in from the germline J gene. This CDR3 is built from 12 residues. V was pared by 4 bases and J by 7 bases, with 9 bases between. Germline V lookup: CDR1 SGHSN, CDR2 HYEKVE.

Points on this clone: Gene names denote mouse genes. Read data end 1 residue before the CDR3 end; the end is taken from the germline J gene. The genes are TRBV21 and TRBJ1-3; 7 bases are a match to TRBD1. TRBV21 falls under the ORF class, with uncertain function. The CDR3 length is 14 residues. With V trimmed by 4 bases and J by 0 bases, 0 bases remained unmatched. The CDR3 is CASSRDSSGNTLYF. CDR3 DNA (partial): TGTGCTAGCAGTCGGGACAGTTCTGGAAATACGCTCTAT.

This clone was seen a few times. The genes and germline here are from mouse. The read comes to an end 1 residue before the CDR3 does, leaving the germline J gene to fill in the end. The rearrangement links TRBV31 to TRBJ1-4; D might be TRBD1 (5 bases). Germline V gene lookup returns CDR1 GKSSPN and CDR2 SITVG. The V end lost 0 bases, the J end lost 0 bases, and 8 bases lay between the germline ends. This CDR3 contains 15 residues. The covered CDR3 bases are TGTGCCTGGAGTCTTGGGGGGGTTTCCAACGAAAGATTATTT. Translation: CAWSLGGVSNERLF. The entire CDR3 reads CAWSLGGVSNERLFF.

Turning to this clone: Genes and germline come from the mouse. The read falls 1 residue short of the CDR3 end, and the missing part is taken from the germline J gene. The chain links TRBV1 to TRBJ1-6; unclear D gene. TRBJ1-6 is labeled an ORF, and its function is uncertain. The V and J ends lost 0 bases and 1 base respectively, with 7 bases between them. CDR1 is NSQYPW and CDR2 is LRSPGD in the germline V gene (reference sequence). CDR3 length equals 16 residues. This CDR3 reads CTCSADDTSYNSPLYF. CDR3 bases read: TGCACCTGCAGTGCAGATGACACATCCTATAATTCGCCCCTCTAC.

This clone was observed a single time. The genes are named according to mouse. The read stops 1 residue short of the end of the CDR3; the missing end is completed from the germline J gene. The chain is built from TRBV2 and TRBJ2-5, with D uncertain. Germline CDR1 and CDR2: LGHNA and YSYQKL. The CDR3 is made up of 15 amino acids. Trimming removed 0 bases from V and 0 bases from J, with 7 bases in between. The sequenced CDR3 bases are TGTGCCAGCAGCCAAGATACCTATAACCAAGACACCCAGTAC. It is translated as CASSQDTYNQDTQY. The entire CDR3 protein is CASSQDTYNQDTQYF.

As concerns this clone: Mouse gene names and germline throughout. The read terminates 1 residue ahead of where the CDR3 ends, so the germline J gene completes it. This chain links TRBV13-2 with TRBJ1-1; weak D call: TRBD1 (6 bases). The germline V and J ends were trimmed by 4 bases and 1 base, with 8 bases remaining between them. The germline V gene has CDR1 NNHNN and CDR2 SYGAGS (reference sequence). The CDR3 runs to 13 residues. The CDR3 sequence: CASGTGLNTEVFF. The CDR3 bases that were read are TGTGCCAGCGGTACAGGGTTGAACACAGAAGTCTTC.

Comment on this clone: Gene names and germline match the mouse. The CDR3 end is not reached by the read, which stops 1 residue before it; the germline J gene fills it in. The chain recombines TRBV13-2 with TRBJ2-1; 7 bases are shared with TRBD1. Germline CDR1 and CDR2: NNHNN and SYGAGS (reference sequence). Trimming cost V 3 bases and J 4 bases; bases outside gene matches: 4. The length of the CDR3 is 14 residues. CDR3 residues: CASGGAGGYAEQFF. The covered CDR3 bases are TGTGCCAGCGGTGGCGCAGGGGGTTATGCTGAGCAGTTC.

To note about this clone: Here the gene names and germline are mouse. The CDR3 end is not reached by the read, which stops 1 residue before it; the germline J gene fills it in. The rearrangement uses TRBV1 and TRBJ1-1; TRBD1 is a possible D gene (5 bases). Germline V gene lookup returns CDR1 NSQYPW and CDR2 LRSPGD (reference sequence). The V and J ends lost 4 bases and 1 base respectively, with 10 bases between them. The CDR3 consists of 14 residues. CDR3 sequence reads: CTCSVRGGNTEVFF. The sequenced CDR3 bases are TGCACCTGCAGTGTACGGGGCGGGAACACAGAAGTCTTC.

This clone showed up just a few times. Here the gene names and germline are mouse. Read sequence stops 1 residue before the CDR3 end, and the germline J gene provides the missing end. The chain is built from TRBV2 and TRBJ1-2, with TRBD1 matching over 7 bases. The CDR3 covers 14 residues. V shed 3 bases and J 2 bases; nucleotides not matched to a gene: 3. Germline V CDR1 and CDR2: LGHNA, YSYQKL. The CDR3 loop is CASSHQGGNSDYTF. The part of the CDR3 DNA that was read is TGTGCCAGCAGCCATCAGGGGGGGAACTCCGACTACACC.

This clone appeared a single time. The gene symbols are mouse symbols. The sequenced CDR3 bases are TGTGCCAGCAGTGATTGGGGGCGAGGTGCAGAAACGCTGTAT. It translates to CASSDWGRGAETLY. The CDR3 in full is CASSDWGRGAETLYF. This rearrangement joins TRBV13-3 to TRBJ2-3; D might be TRBD1 or TRBD2, each matching 6 bases. The read ends 1 residue early relative to the CDR3; the germline J gene fills the gap. The V end lost 1 base, the J end lost 1 base, and 10 bases lay between the germline ends. The CDR3 spans 15 residues. Germline V CDR1 and CDR2: NNHDY, SYVADS.

Worth noting for this clone: Gene names and germline refer to mouse. The read ends 1 residue shy of where the CDR3 ends; the end is completed using the germline J gene. The chain links TRBV13-2 to TRBJ2-4; the match to TRBD2 covers 10 bases. The CDR3 sequence is 15 residues long. V was clipped by 2 bases and J by 6 bases; unmatched bases: 6. Germline lookup yields CDR1 NNHNN and CDR2 SYGAGS (reference sequence). This chain's CDR3 is CASGESGGALNTLYF. CDR3 bases read: TGTGCCAGCGGTGAATCTGGGGGGGCGCTCAACACCTTGTAC.

Remarks on this clone: Gene labels here are mouse ones. The read terminates 1 residue ahead of where the CDR3 ends, so the germline J gene completes it. This chain joins TRBV4 and TRBJ1-3; D remains unclear. CDR3 size: 14 residues. Deletions cut 4 bases from V and 0 bases from J, with 7 bases between. Germline V CDR1 and CDR2: LGHDT, YNNKQL (reference sequence). The CDR3 bases that were read are TGTGCCAGCAGCTCAACAGTTTCTGGAAATACGCTCTAT. Amino acids: CASSSTVSGNTLY. The full CDR3 protein is CASSSTVSGNTLYF. The full variable domain, its missing parts supplied by reference TRBV4 and TRBJ1-3, is ETAVFQTPNYHVTQVGNEVSFNCKQTLGHDTMYWYKQDSKKLLKIMFSYNNKQLIVNETVPRRFSPQSSDKAHLNLRIKSVEPEDSAVYLCASSSTVSGNTLYFGEGSRLIVV.

Regarding this clone: Mouse germline and gene names are used. With the read ending 1 residue before the CDR3 end, the germline J gene is used to fill in that end. The chain employs TRBV13-3 and TRBJ2-7; 7 positions agree with TRBD1. Germline V gene lookup returns CDR1 NNHDY and CDR2 SYVADS. The V segment lost 1 base and the J segment 7 bases; nucleotides outside the gene matches: 2. This CDR3 is built from 12 residues. The sequenced part of the CDR3 DNA is TGTGCCAGCAGTGATCCCAGGGGGGAACAGTAC. Protein sequence: CASSDPRGEQY. The whole CDR3 reads CASSDPRGEQYF.

As concerns this clone: Germline and genes here are mouse. The CDR3 DNA, read in part, is TGTGCCAGCAGTGCCTGGACAGCAAACTATGCTGAGCAGTTC. Its translation is CASSAWTANYAEQF. The CDR3, in full, reads CASSAWTANYAEQFF. The rearrangement uses TRBV13-3 and TRBJ2-1, with D possibly matching TRBD1 (6 bases). The missing CDR3 end, 1 residue past where the read stops, is filled in from the germline J gene. Germline CDR1 is NNHDY and CDR2 is SYVADS. Trimming shortened V by 3 bases and J by 1 base, and 11 bases separated the two germline ends. CDR3 size: 15 residues.

In the case of this clone: Gene names are the mouse ones. Sequencing ends 1 residue short of the CDR3 end; the germline J gene provides the rest. V and J are TRBV4 and TRBJ1-6; the D is unclear. TRBJ1-6 is labeled an ORF, and its function is uncertain. The germline V and J ends were trimmed by 3 bases and 0 bases, with 3 bases remaining between them. The CDR3 runs 14 residues. Germline CDR1 and CDR2: LGHDT and YNNKQL (reference sequence). The CDR3 region is CASSYPSYNSPLYF. CDR3 DNA, as far as it was read: TGTGCCAGCAGCTACCCTTCCTATAATTCGCCCCTCTAC.

This clone was seen a handful of times. Gene names follow the mouse nomenclature. The read falls 1 residue short of the CDR3 end, and the missing part is taken from the germline J gene. The chain joins TRBV13-1 to TRBJ2-7, with 7 nucleotides matching TRBD1. J was trimmed by 7 bases and V by 3 bases; bases with no gene match: 1. The CDR3 sequence is 11 residues long. Germline assignment: CDR1 NSHNY and CDR2 SYGAGN. The covered CDR3 bases are TGTGCCAGCAGTGCCAGGGGGGAACAGTAC. Translation: CASSARGEQY. The full CDR3 protein reads CASSARGEQYF.

As for this clone: Germline and genes here are mouse. The DNA ends 1 residue before the CDR3 does, and the rest of the CDR3 is filled in from the germline J gene. The chain employs TRBV4 and TRBJ2-4; TRBD1 matches 9 bases. The CDR3 is 14 amino acids. V shed 6 bases, J shed 5 bases, and the junction held 6 bases outside the gene matches. CDR1 and CDR2 (germline): LGHDT, YNNKQL (reference sequence). The CDR3 bases that were read are TGTGCCAGCAGTTCCGGGACAGGGAGAAACACCTTGTAC. The encoded protein is CASSSGTGRNTLY. The CDR3 in full is CASSSGTGRNTLYF.

Worth noting for this clone: Germline and genes: mouse. The CDR3 region is CASVPGTGRYEQYF. The sequenced CDR3 bases are TGTGCCAGCGTCCCCGGGACTGGGCGCTATGAACAGTAC. The J gene is TRBJ2-7, the V gene TRBV13-2, with 9 positions matching TRBD2. The CDR3 end falls 1 residue outside the read, so it is completed with the germline J gene. This CDR3 has 14 residues. Trimming cost V 6 bases and J 3 bases; bases outside gene matches: 7. Germline assignment: CDR1 NNHNN and CDR2 SYGAGS (reference sequence).

Worth noting for this clone: Gene labels here are mouse ones. The read gets to within 1 residue of the CDR3 end, and the germline J gene fills in the rest. The rearrangement joins TRBV2 to TRBJ2-2; D is unresolved. Germline V gives CDR1 LGHNA, CDR2 YSYQKL. Trimming took off 2 bases at V and 3 bases at J, with 4 bases between the two ends. This CDR3 has 13 residues. CDR3 in amino acids: CASSQRDTGQLYF. CDR3 bases read: TGTGCCAGCAGCCAACGTGACACCGGGCAGCTCTAC. Using reference TRBV2 and TRBJ2-2 for the parts outside the CDR3, the full variable domain is DPKIIQKPKYLVAVTGSEKILICEQYLGHNAMYWYRQSAKKPLEFMFSYSYQKLMDNQTASSRFQPQSSKKNHLDLQITALKPDDSATYFCASSQRDTGQLYFGEGSKLTVL.

On this clone itself: Gene names denote mouse genes. The observed sequence ends 1 residue before the CDR3 terminus, with the missing tail filled in from the germline J gene. The chain recombines TRBV13-2 with TRBJ2-5, with 7 positions matching TRBD2. From germline, CDR1 is NNHNN and CDR2 SYGAGS (reference sequence). V dropped 2 bases and J dropped 3; count of bases not matched to a gene: 0. The CDR3 length is 13 residues. The chain's CDR3 is CASGDWGQDTQYF. The sequenced CDR3 bases are TGTGCCAGCGGTGACTGGGGGCAAGACACCCAGTAC.

Concerning this clone itself: The gene names given are mouse names. The read falls 1 residue short of the CDR3 end, and the missing part is taken from the germline J gene. This sequence joins TRBV4 and TRBJ1-1; TRBD1 aligns across 11 bases. V lost 3 bases and J lost 4; bases outside the gene matches: 4. The CDR3 has 15 residues. The germline V gene has CDR1 LGHDT and CDR2 YNNKQL (reference sequence). The chain's CDR3 is CASSYRTGGATEVFF. The part of the CDR3 DNA that was read is TGTGCCAGCAGCTACCGGACAGGGGGCGCCACAGAAGTCTTC.